The 5 T cell receptor beta chains given below trace back to one sample, sequenced in a study of shared clonotypes between healthy human individuals. CD45RO-negative cells were positively selected for CCR7, leaving out terminally differentiated effector memory CD45RA+ cells. Clones were sequenced by immunoSEQ multiplex PCR, and TCRdb holds only the in-frame ones, with some missing. Found here are about 2.1 million clones, about 94% of them singletons; the top ten hold roughly 1.7%. Sample: naive CD8+ T cells from PBMCs. All receptors come from a man aged 18 to 30 in good health. Some clones in this sample may be carry-over from other donors' samples.

The chain carries TRBV10-1 and TRBJ2-2; D gene unclear. CDR1 WNHNN and CDR2 SYGVQD come from the germline V gene (reference sequence). The CDR3 has 11 residues. V lost 8 bases and J lost 0, with 1 base in between. CDR3 residues: CASSNTGELFF. The DNA for the CDR3 is TGCGCCAGCTCGAACACCGGGGAGCTGTTTTTT.

This clone appeared once. The chain joins TRBV15 to TRBJ2-5; 7 bases are shared with TRBD2. V lost 3 bases and J lost 2; bases outside the gene matches: 6. This CDR3 has 15 residues. Germline CDR1 LNHNV, CDR2 YYDKDF (reference sequence). The CDR3, as DNA: TGTGCCACCAGCAGTAGGCTAGCGGATCAAGAGACCCAGTACTTC. It encodes CATSSRLADQETQYF. The full variable domain, with the rest looked up from reference TRBV15 and TRBJ2-5, is DAMVIQNPRYQVTQFGKPVTLSCSQTLNHNVMYWYQQKSSQAPKLLFHYYDKDFNNEADTPDNFQSRRPNTSFCFLDIRSPGLGDTAMYLCATSSRLADQETQYFGPGTRLLVL.

This chain links TRBV27 with TRBJ2-7, with D possibly being TRBD2 (5 bases). CDR1 and CDR2 from the germline V gene are MNHEY and SMNVEV (reference sequence). V dropped 5 bases and J dropped 0 bases, with 14 bases sitting between them. This CDR3 contains 15 residues. For the CDR3, the DNA is TGTGCCAGCAGTCCTTTTAGCGTAAGCTCCTACGAGCAGTACTTC. It translates to CASSPFSVSSYEQYF.

The rearrangement links TRBV5-5 to TRBJ2-5; unclear D gene. The germline V and J ends were trimmed by 1 base and 5 bases, with 12 bases remaining between them. This CDR3 is 14 amino acids long. The germline gives CDR1 SGHKS, CDR2 YYEKEE (reference sequence). The CDR3 sequence is CASSLFPSEETQYF. CDR3 DNA sequence: TGTGCCAGCAGCTTGTTTCCATCTGAGGAGACCCAGTACTTC.

The rearrangement links TRBV7-9 to TRBJ2-7; D remains ambiguous. The CDR3 length is 12 residues. With 5 bases removed from V and 4 bases from J, the gap between germline ends came to 9 bases. CDR1 is SEHNR, CDR2 FQNEAQ, per germline (reference sequence). For the CDR3, the DNA is TGTGCCAGCAGCCCAGAGGTATACGAGCAGTACTTC. This sequence encodes CASSPEVYEQYF. Full variable domain (rest looked up from reference TRBV7-9 and TRBJ2-7): DTGVSQNPRHKITKRGQNVTFRCDPISEHNRLYWYRQTLGQGPEFLTYFQNEAQLEKSRLLSDRFSAERPKGSFSTLEIQRTEQGDSAMYLCASSPEVYEQYFGPGTRLTVT.